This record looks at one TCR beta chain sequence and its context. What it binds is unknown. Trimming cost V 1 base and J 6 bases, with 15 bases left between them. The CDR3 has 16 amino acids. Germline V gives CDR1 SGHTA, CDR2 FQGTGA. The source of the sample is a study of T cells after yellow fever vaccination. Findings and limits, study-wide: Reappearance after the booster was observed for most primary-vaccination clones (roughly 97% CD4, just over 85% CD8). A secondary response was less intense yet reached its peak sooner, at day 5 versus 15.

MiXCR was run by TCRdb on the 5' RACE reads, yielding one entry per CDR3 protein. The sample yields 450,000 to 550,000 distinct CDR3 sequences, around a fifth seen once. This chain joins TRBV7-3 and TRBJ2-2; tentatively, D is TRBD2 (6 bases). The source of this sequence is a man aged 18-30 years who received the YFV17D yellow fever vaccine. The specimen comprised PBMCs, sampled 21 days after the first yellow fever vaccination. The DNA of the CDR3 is TGTGCCAGCAGCTTAAAGGCGGTGGCGGGGTCCGGGGAGCTGTTTTTT. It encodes CASSLKAVAGSGELFF.